This record covers a single T cell receptor (beta chain). Its specificity is not known. This CDR3 region has 17 residues. The V segment lost 0 bases and the J segment 6 bases; nucleotides outside the gene matches: 12. Per the germline V gene, CDR1 is MNHEY and CDR2 is SMNVEV (reference sequence). The data are from a study of T-cell reconstitution after alpha-beta-depleted transplantation in children. Study conclusions and caveats: Some patients owed their high day-60 TCRbeta diversity to surviving recipient T cells and thymic progenitors. Fresh T-cell production supplied most of the T-cell counts and diversity seen one year after transplant.

Unique molecular identifiers were built into the TCRbeta library. TCRdb redid the calling of the PCR reads with MiXCR, one entry per CDR3 protein. Here the sample spans 800,000 to 1,000,000 distinct CDR3 sequences, about 29% being singletons. This rearrangement joins TRBV27 to TRBJ1-2; 8 nucleotides agree with TRBD1. The starting material was PBMCs, mostly from graft donor cells, obtained 360 days after TCRalphabeta/CD19-depleted stem cell transplant. This clonotype originated in a boy in the first two years of life who had a stem cell transplant for SCID, so the T cells may come from the graft donor. CDR3 coding DNA: TGTGCCAGCAGTTTATCGTCCCCCTCATACAGGGGGGATGGCTACACCTTC. The encoded protein is CASSLSSPSYRGDGYTF.